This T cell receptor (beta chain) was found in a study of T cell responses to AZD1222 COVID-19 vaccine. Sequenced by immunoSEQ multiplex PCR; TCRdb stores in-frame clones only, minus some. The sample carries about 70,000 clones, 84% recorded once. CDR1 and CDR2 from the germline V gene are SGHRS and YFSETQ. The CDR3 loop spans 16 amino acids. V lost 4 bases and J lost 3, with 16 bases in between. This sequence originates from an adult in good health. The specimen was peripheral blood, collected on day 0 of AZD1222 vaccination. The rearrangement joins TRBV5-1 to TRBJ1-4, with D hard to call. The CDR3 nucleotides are TGCGCCAGCAGCCCGATATCCGGTAGGGCTAATGAAAAACTGTTTTTT. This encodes CASSPISGRANEKLFF.